This T cell receptor (beta chain) was documented in a study of CD8 T cells in Susac syndrome. Study-wide points: The relatively small number of individuals in the TCR sequencing and HLA analysis was acknowledged by the study.

The CDR3 sequence is 13 residues long. Germline-derived CDR1 and CDR2 are DFQATT and SNEGSKA (reference sequence). Trimming took off 6 bases at V and 8 bases at J, with 14 bases between the two ends. The study sequenced TCR beta in blood CD8+ and CD4+ T cells. The CD8+ and CD4+ T cells were negatively isolated, with the TEMRA cells enriched by FACS. RNA, at roughly 0.45 to 1 ug, was reverse transcribed with random hexamers. TCRdb re-called the immunoSEQ multiplex PCR reads through MiXCR, storing one row per CDR3 protein. The sample lists 150,000 to 200,000 distinct CDR3 sequences; roughly nine tenths were seen once. Comment on this clonotype: Antigen specificity is unknown.

Input material: CD4+ T cells from PBMCs. This TCR was sampled from a human donor in good health. The chain links TRBV20-1 to TRBJ1-6; weak D call: TRBD1 (6 bases). The CDR3 spells CSAQGYSDSPLHF. The CDR3 DNA follows: TGCAGTGCCCAGGGGTATTCGGATTCACCCCTCCACTTT.